The 9 T cell receptor beta chains below were found in one sample sequenced in a study of control samples from healthy donors and cancer patients. Data came from immunoSEQ multiplex PCR; TCRdb stores just in-frame clones and leaves some out. The profile covers roughly 94,000 clones, with approximately 88% appearing a single time and approximately 38% taken by the ten largest. What was sequenced was PBMCs. The receptors come from a man in his 70s with lung cancer.

The gene calls are TRBV19 and TRBJ2-3; 9 positions match TRBD2. Germline CDR1 and CDR2: LNHDA and SQIVND (reference sequence). The V and J ends lost 0 bases and 8 bases, in that order; junction bases with no gene match: 18. The CDR3 has 19 residues. The CDR3 sequence: CASSIEALKSGGHRRTQYF. The CDR3 DNA sequence: TGTGCCAGTAGTATAGAGGCGTTAAAAAGCGGGGGGCATCGCCGTACGCAGTATTTT. Combining the CDR3 with reference TRBV19 and TRBJ2-3 gives the whole variable domain DGGITQSPKYLFRKEGQNVTLSCEQNLNHDAMYWYRQDPGQGLRLIYYSQIVNDFQKGDIAEGYSVSREKKESFPLTVTSAQKNPTAFYLCASSIEALKSGGHRRTQYFGPGTRLTVL.

The rearrangement uses TRBV5-1 and TRBJ2-7; 7 bases match TRBD2. The CDR3 loop spans 15 amino acids. The germline gives CDR1 SGHRS, CDR2 YFSETQ. Trimming at V came to 2 bases and at J to 2 bases, leaving 7 bases not matched to a gene. CDR3 sequence: CASSFTPSGAYEQYF. CDR3 bases: TGCGCCAGCAGCTTTACCCCTAGCGGCGCCTACGAGCAGTACTTC.

This chain links TRBV30 with TRBJ1-2, with unresolved D. CDR1 is GTSNPN and CDR2 is SVGIG in the germline V gene (reference sequence). This CDR3 has 12 amino acids. Trimming pared 5 bases from V and 8 bases from J, leaving 15 bases between. The CDR3 DNA reads as TGTGCCTGGGAGAACTCCGGTTACGGCTACACCTTC. Translating it yields CAWENSGYGYTF.

The chain is built from TRBV9 and TRBJ2-2; 8 bases are shared with TRBD1. Germline V gene lookup returns CDR1 SGDLS and CDR2 YYNGEE. CDR3 length: 19 amino acids. J was trimmed by 4 bases and V by 0 bases; bases with no gene match: 14. The CDR3 DNA follows: TGTGCCAGCAGCGTAGAGCCCATCAGGGGGCCTGGTAGCACCGGGGAGCTGTTTTTT. As protein: CASSVEPIRGPGSTGELFF.

The chain joins TRBV4-3 to TRBJ2-7; 9 bases are shared with TRBD1. After removal of 2 bases from V and 3 bases from J, the junction contained 5 bases not matched to a gene. Germline values: CDR1 LGHNA, CDR2 YSLEER. The CDR3 consists of 15 residues. The CDR3 sequence is CASSQLDRGGYEQYF. The CDR3 region has the DNA TGCGCCAGCAGCCAACTGGACAGGGGCGGCTACGAGCAGTACTTC.

The chain is built from TRBV6-2 or TRBV6-3 and TRBJ2-1; D perhaps matches TRBD2 (6 bases). Germline CDR1 MNHEY, CDR2 SVGEGT. CDR3 size: 13 residues. The V and J ends lost 7 bases and 3 bases respectively, with 10 bases between them. The CDR3: CASTPAGYNEQFF. DNA of the CDR3: TGTGCCAGCACCCCAGCGGGCTACAATGAGCAGTTCTTC.

In its sample, this clone was seen once. The chain's CDR3 is CASSVAGTADTEAFF. The CDR3 nucleotides read TGTGCCAGCAGCGTAGCTGGGACGGCAGACACTGAAGCTTTCTTT. The chain is built from TRBV9 and TRBJ1-1; D may be TRBD1 (5 bases). The CDR3 is 15 residues long. Trimming stripped 0 bases from V and 3 bases from J, with 12 bases between. The germline V gene has CDR1 SGDLS and CDR2 YYNGEE.

This CDR3 is CASRDRIYGYTF. The CDR3 bases are TGTGCCAGTAGGGACAGAATCTATGGCTACACCTTC. The chain is built from TRBV19 and TRBJ1-2, with D tentatively TRBD1 (6 bases). The CDR3 extends over 12 amino acids. Trimming shortened V by 6 bases and J by 4 bases, and 9 bases separated the two germline ends. Germline V gene sequence: CDR1 LNHDA, CDR2 SQIVND (reference sequence).

This chain connects TRBV5-8 to TRBJ1-5; D possibly corresponds to TRBD1 (6 bases). This CDR3 has 15 amino acids. CDR1 and CDR2 (germline): SGHTS, YDEGEE. V was pared by 4 bases and J by 1 base, with 12 bases between. CDR3 in amino acids: CASSLGQKSNQPQHF. CDR3 nucleotide sequence: TGTGCCAGCAGCCTAGGACAGAAGAGCAATCAGCCCCAGCATTTT.